A single sample is the source of the 8 T cell receptor beta chains below, sequenced in a study of breast tumors, draining lymph nodes, adjacent tissues. TCRdb itself ran the multiplex PCR reads through MiXCR, one entry per CDR3 protein. The data contain under 250,000 distinct CDR3 sequences, 32% of them singletons. Axillary draining lymph nodes of breast cancer patients supplied the node samples. Sequences were obtained from axillary lymph node tissue. The receptors were gathered from a female donor with breast cancer. Some clones in this sample may be carry-over from other donors' samples.

The V and J genes are TRBV7-9 and TRBJ2-2; 10 positions match TRBD1. The CDR3 extends over 11 amino acids. The junction had 1 base not matched to a gene; V was cut back by 5 bases and J by 13 bases. Per germline, CDR1 SEHNR and CDR2 FQNEAQ (reference sequence). This chain's CDR3 is CASSRDRGLFF. CDR3 sequence (DNA): TGTGCCAGCAGCCGGGACAGGGGGCTGTTTTTT. Complete variable domain (other parts from reference TRBV7-9 and TRBJ2-2): DTGVSQNPRHKITKRGQNVTFRCDPISEHNRLYWYRQTLGQGPEFLTYFQNEAQLEKSRLLSDRFSAERPKGSFSTLEIQRTEQGDSAMYLCASSRDRGLFFGEGSRLTVL.

This clonotype was seen ten or more times. The chain couples TRBV6-4 to TRBJ2-1; TRBD2 agrees at 7 bases. V gave up 3 bases and J gave up 4 bases; unmatched junction bases: 3. Per germline, CDR1 MRHNA and CDR2 SNTAGT. This CDR3 has 14 amino acids. CDR3 region: CASSEGGSYNEQFF. CDR3 nucleotides: TGTGCCAGCAGTGAAGGCGGGAGTTACAATGAGCAGTTCTTC.

As concerns this clonotype: The conserved phenylalanine or tryptophan normally closing the CDR3 is absent here, so this likely arose from a read error. This sequence joins TRBV7-9 and TRBJ1-3, with D hard to call. The CDR3 contains 14 residues. The V end was cut by 3 bases, the J end by 0 bases, with 6 bases between. Germline CDR1 reads SEHNR; CDR2 reads FQNEAQ (reference sequence). CDR3 region: CASSFGPSGNTIYH. The CDR3 DNA follows: TGTGCCAGCAGCTTCGGGCCCTCTGGAAACACCATATATCAT.

Of note for this clonotype: A much bigger clone sits one base away, suggesting this may be a read error. The chain carries TRBV27 and TRBJ2-2; D tentatively fits TRBD1 or TRBD2 (5 bases each). The CDR3 covers 13 residues. Germline assignment: CDR1 MNHEY and CDR2 SMNVEV (reference sequence). The CDR3 DNA reads as TGTGCCAGCAGGCAGGGTTCGGCCGGGGAGCTGTCTTTT. This sequence encodes CASRQGSAGELSF.

This clonotype was picked up many times. The chain joins TRBV9 to TRBJ2-2; 7 nucleotides agree with TRBD1. Germline lookup yields CDR1 SGDLS and CDR2 YYNGEE. Trimming took 3 bases from V and 4 from J; bases not matched to a gene: 3. The CDR3 loop spans 14 amino acids. CDR3 residues: CASSGQGTTGELFF. In DNA form, the CDR3 reads TGTGCCAGCAGCGGACAGGGAACCACCGGGGAGCTGTTTTTT.

In its sample, this clonotype was seen many times. The V call is TRBV7-2, the J call TRBJ2-5; D might be TRBD2 (5 bases). CDR1 SGHTA and CDR2 FQGNSA come from the germline V gene. The CDR3 is made up of 14 amino acids. V was clipped by 0 bases and J by 5 bases, with 10 bases between them. The DNA for the CDR3 is TGTGCCAGCAGCTTAGCGGGAGCGGCGGAGACCCAGTACTTC. The encoded protein is CASSLAGAAETQYF.

This clonotype showed up many times. A much larger clone lies one base from this, so it may be a read error. The chain is built from TRBV20-1 and TRBJ2-1, with 14 bases identical to TRBD2. With V trimmed by 4 bases and J by 9 bases, 5 bases remained unmatched. From germline, CDR1 is DFQATT and CDR2 SNEGSKA (reference sequence). The CDR3 spans 14 residues. The CDR3 DNA is TGCAGTGCTATTAGACTAGCGGGAGGGCCTGAGCAGTTCTTC. It codes for CSAIRLAGGPEQFF.

The chain couples TRBV2 to TRBJ2-1, with TRBD2 matching over 12 bases. From germline, CDR1 is SNHLY and CDR2 FYNNEI. There are 19 residues in the CDR3. With 0 bases clipped from V and 2 bases from J, the junction kept 8 bases outside the gene matches. The CDR3 sequence: CASSEANELAGGPYNEQFF. CDR3 in DNA: TGTGCCAGCAGTGAAGCCAATGAACTAGCGGGGGGCCCCTACAATGAGCAGTTCTTC.